What follows describes a single T cell receptor beta chain. The antigen is not known. Method: immunoSEQ multiplex PCR; TCRdb's copy keeps in-frame clones and lacks some. The top ten clones hold approximately 9.7% of a sample with 28,000 or so clones, roughly 80% of them seen once. Germline-derived CDR1 and CDR2 are MGHRA and YSYEKL. V was trimmed by 5 bases and J by 0 bases, leaving 11 bases between them. The CDR3 totals 14 residues. This entry belongs to a study of T cells in localized non-small cell lung cancer. Study results and limitations: A higher density of T cells in blood coincided with extended overall survival. There were a median roughly 62 of the top 100 tumor clones appearing in adjacent lung. Uninvolved adjacent lung had higher T cell clonality than tumor and all other tissues. Multi-region tumor sequencing was not done, so intratumor heterogeneity could not be excluded.

This clonotype was sampled from a man aged 40-75 years with stage III squamous cell lung carcinoma. The rearrangement joins TRBV4-1 to TRBJ2-7, with a possible D match to TRBD1 (6 bases). The sequences come from peripheral blood, collected before any cancer treatment. The CDR3 spells CASSTRDTSYEQYF. As DNA, the CDR3 is TGCGCCAGCAGCACCCGGGACACCTCCTACGAGCAGTACTTC.